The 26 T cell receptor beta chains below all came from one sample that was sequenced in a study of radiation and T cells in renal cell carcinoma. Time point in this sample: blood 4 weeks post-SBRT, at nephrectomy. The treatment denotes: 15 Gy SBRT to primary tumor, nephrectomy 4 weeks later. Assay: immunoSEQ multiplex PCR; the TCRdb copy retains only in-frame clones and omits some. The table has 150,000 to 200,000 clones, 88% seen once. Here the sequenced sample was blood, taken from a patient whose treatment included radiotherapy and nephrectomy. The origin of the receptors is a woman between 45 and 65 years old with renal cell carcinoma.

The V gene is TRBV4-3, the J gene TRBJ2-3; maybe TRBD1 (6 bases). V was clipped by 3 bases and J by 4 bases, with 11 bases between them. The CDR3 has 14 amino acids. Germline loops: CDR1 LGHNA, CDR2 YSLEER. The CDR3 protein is CASSHNQGPDTQYF. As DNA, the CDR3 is TGCGCCAGCAGCCACAATCAGGGGCCAGATACGCAGTATTTT.

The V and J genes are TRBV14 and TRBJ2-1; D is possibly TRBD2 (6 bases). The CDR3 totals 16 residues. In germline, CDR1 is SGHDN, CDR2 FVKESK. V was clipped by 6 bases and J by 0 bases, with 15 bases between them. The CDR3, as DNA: TGTGCCAGCAGGGGGGGATGGGCTTACTCCTACAATGAGCAGTTCTTC. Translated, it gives CASRGGWAYSYNEQFF.

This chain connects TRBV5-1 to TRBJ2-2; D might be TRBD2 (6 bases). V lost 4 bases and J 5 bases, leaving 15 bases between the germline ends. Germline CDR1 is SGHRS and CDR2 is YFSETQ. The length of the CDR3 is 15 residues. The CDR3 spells CASSIRREGTGELFF. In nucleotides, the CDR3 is TGCGCCAGCAGCATCAGGAGGGAAGGGACCGGGGAGCTGTTTTTT.

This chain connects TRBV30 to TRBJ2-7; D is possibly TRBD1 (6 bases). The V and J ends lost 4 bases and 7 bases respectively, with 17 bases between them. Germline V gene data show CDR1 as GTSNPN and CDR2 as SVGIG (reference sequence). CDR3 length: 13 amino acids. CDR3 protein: CAWKYSGVGEQYF. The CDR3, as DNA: TGTGCCTGGAAGTATTCAGGGGTGGGGGAGCAGTACTTC.

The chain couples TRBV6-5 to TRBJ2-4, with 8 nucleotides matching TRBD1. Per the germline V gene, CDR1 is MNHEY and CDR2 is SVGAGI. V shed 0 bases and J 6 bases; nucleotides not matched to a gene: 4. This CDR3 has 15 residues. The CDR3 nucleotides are TGTGCCAGCAGTTACTCGACAGGGGAAGCAAACATTCAGTACTTC. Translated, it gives CASSYSTGEANIQYF.

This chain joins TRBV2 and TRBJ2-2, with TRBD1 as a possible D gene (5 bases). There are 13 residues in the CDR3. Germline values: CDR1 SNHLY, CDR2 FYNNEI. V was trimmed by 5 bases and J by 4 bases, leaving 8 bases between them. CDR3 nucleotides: TGTGCCAGCAGTTTCAGGGCCACCGGGGAGCTGTTTTTT. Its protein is CASSFRATGELFF. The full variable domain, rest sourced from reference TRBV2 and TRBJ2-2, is EPEVTQTPSHQVTQMGQEVILRCVPISNHLYFYWYRQILGQKVEFLVSFYNNEISEKSEIFDDQFSVERPDGSNFTLKIRSTKLEDSAMYFCASSFRATGELFFGEGSRLTVL.

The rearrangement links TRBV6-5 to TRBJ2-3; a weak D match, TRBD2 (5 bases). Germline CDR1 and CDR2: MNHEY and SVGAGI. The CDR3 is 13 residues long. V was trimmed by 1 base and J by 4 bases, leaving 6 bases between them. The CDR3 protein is CASSYLRADTQYF. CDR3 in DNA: TGTGCCAGCAGTTACTTGAGGGCAGATACGCAGTATTTT.

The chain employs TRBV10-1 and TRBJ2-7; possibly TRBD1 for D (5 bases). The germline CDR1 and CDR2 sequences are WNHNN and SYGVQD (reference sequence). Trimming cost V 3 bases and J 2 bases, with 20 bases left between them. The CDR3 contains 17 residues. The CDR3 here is CASSDSRTTGYTYEQYF. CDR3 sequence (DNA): TGCGCCAGCAGTGACAGCCGGACAACCGGGTATACCTACGAGCAGTACTTC.

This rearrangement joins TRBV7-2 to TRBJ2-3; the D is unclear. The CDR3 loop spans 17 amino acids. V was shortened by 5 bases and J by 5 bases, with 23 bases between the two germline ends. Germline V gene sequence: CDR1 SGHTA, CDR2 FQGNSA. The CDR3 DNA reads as TGTGCCAGCAGCCTAGACGGTGGCGGCCGGCCCGGAGATACGCAGTATTTT. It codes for CASSLDGGGRPGDTQYF.

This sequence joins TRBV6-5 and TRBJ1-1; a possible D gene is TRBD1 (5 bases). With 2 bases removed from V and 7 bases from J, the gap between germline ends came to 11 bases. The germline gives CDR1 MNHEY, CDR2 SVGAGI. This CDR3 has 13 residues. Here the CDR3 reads CASSYGQGLEAFF. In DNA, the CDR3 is TGTGCCAGCAGTTACGGGCAGGGCCTTGAAGCTTTCTTT.

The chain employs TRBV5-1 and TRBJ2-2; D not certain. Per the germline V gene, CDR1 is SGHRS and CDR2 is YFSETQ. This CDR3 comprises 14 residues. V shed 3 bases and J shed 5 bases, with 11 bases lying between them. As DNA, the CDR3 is TGCGCCAGCAGCTCGGGTTGGGGAACCGGGGAGCTGTTTTTT. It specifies CASSSGWGTGELFF.

CDR3 sequence (DNA): TGCAGTGCCCAAGGATTGGGAGCTTTCTTT. This codes for CSAQGLGAFF. The rearrangement joins TRBV20-1 to TRBJ1-1; D is unclear. Germline V gives CDR1 DFQATT, CDR2 SNEGSKA (reference sequence). V gave up 6 bases and J gave up 10 bases, with 12 bases separating them. The CDR3 has 10 residues.

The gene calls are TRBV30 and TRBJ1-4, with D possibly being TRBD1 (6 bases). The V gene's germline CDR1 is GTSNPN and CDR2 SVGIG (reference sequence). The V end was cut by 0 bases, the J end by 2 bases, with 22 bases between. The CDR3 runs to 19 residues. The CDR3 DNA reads TGTGCCTGGAGTGTACGGGGTCGGAAGGGAGGGGGGACTAATGAAAAACTGTTTTTT. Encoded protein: CAWSVRGRKGGGTNEKLFF.

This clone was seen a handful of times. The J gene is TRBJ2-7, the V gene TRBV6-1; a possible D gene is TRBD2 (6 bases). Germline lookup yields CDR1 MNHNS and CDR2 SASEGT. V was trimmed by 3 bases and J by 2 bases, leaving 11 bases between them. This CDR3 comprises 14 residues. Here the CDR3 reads CASSDPGVAYEQYF. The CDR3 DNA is TGTGCCAGCAGTGACCCGGGGGTGGCCTACGAGCAGTACTTC.

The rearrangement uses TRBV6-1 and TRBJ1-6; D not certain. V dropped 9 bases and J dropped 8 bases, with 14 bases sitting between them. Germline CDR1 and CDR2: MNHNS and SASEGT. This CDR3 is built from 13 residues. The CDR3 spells CASQSYEDSPLHF. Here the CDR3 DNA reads TGTGCCAGTCAGAGTTATGAGGATTCACCCCTCCACTTT.

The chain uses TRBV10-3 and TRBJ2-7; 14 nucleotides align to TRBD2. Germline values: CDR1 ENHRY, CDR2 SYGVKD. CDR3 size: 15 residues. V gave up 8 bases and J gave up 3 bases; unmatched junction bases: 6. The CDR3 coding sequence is TGTGCCATCGGCCTGGGGACTAGCGGGAGCTACGAGCAGTACTTC. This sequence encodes CAIGLGTSGSYEQYF.

CDR3 in DNA: TGTGCCAGCAGCTTCGGGGGAGACGCTGGAAACACCATATATTTT. Its translation: CASSFGGDAGNTIYF. The chain joins TRBV11-2 to TRBJ1-3, with D possibly being TRBD1 (5 bases). Germline V gene lookup returns CDR1 SGHAT and CDR2 FQNNGV. The CDR3 runs to 15 residues. V gave up 3 bases and J gave up 2 bases, with 11 bases separating them.

The CDR3 sequence is CASSLASSGGASGELFF. CDR3 bases: TGTGCCAGCAGCTTAGCCAGCAGCGGGGGGGCGAGCGGGGAGCTGTTTTTT. V is TRBV7-2 and J is TRBJ2-2; 10 positions match TRBD2. Trimming took 0 bases from V and 7 from J; bases not matched to a gene: 8. This CDR3 contains 17 residues. CDR1 is SGHTA and CDR2 is FQGNSA in the germline V gene.

Here the CDR3 reads CASSLDNLGTEAFF. DNA of the CDR3: TGTGCCAGCAGCTTAGACAATTTGGGGACTGAAGCTTTCTTT. The chain recombines TRBV7-9 with TRBJ1-1; unclear D gene. V was pared by 1 base and J by 5 bases, with 11 bases between. The CDR3 spans 14 residues. The germline V gene encodes CDR1 SEHNR and CDR2 FQNEAQ (reference sequence).

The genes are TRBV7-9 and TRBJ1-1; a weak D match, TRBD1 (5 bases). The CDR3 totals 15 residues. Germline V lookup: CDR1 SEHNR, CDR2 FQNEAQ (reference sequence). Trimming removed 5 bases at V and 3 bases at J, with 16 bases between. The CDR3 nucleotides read TGTGCCAGCAGCCGCAACGCCAGGGTGTACACTGAAGCTTTCTTT. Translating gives CASSRNARVYTEAFF.

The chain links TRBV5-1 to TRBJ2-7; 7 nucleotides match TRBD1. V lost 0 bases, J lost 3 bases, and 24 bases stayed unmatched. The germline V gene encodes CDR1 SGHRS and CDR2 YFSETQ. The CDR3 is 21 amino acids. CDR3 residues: CASSLEPGQRRDGRSGYEQYF. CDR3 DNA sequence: TGCGCCAGCAGCTTGGAACCGGGACAGCGAAGGGACGGTCGTTCGGGCTACGAGCAGTACTTC.

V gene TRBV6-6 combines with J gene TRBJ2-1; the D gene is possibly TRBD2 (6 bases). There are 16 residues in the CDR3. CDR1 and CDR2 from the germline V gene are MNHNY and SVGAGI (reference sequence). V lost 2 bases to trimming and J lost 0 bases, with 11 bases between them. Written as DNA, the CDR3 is TGTGCCAGCAGTTACCGCGGGGCCAGCTCCTACAATGAGCAGTTCTTC. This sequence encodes CASSYRGASSYNEQFF.

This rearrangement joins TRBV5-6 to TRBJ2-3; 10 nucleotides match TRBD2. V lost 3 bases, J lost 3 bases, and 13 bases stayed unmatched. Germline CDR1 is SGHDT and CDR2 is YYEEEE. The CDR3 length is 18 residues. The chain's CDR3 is CASSSHLGLAGETDTQYF. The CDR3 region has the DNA TGTGCCAGCAGCTCCCACCTTGGGCTAGCGGGGGAGACAGATACGCAGTATTTT. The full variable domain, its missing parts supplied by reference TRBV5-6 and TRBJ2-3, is DAGVTQSPTHLIKTRGQQVTLRCSPKSGHDTVSWYQQALGQGPQFIFQYYEEEERQRGNFPDRFSGHQFPNYSSELNVNALLLGDSALYLCASSSHLGLAGETDTQYFGPGTRLTVL.

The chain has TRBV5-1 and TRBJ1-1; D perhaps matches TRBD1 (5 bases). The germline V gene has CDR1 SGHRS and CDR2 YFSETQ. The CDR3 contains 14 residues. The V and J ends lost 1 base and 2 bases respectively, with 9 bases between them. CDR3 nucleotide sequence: TGCGCCAGCAGCTTGTGGCAGGGTAACACTGAAGCTTTCTTT. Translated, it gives CASSLWQGNTEAFF.

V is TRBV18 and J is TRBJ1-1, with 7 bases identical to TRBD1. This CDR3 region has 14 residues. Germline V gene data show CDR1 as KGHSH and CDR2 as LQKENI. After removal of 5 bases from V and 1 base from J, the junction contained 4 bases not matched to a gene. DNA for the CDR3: TGTGCCAGCTCAACACAGGGGACGAACACTGAAGCTTTCTTT. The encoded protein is CASSTQGTNTEAFF. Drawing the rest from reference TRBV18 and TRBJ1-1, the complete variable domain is NAGVMQNPRHLVRRRGQEARLRCSPMKGHSHVYWYRQLPEEGLKFMVYLQKENIIDESGMPKERFSAEFPKEGPSILRIQQVVRGDSAAYFCASSTQGTNTEAFFGQGTRLTVV.

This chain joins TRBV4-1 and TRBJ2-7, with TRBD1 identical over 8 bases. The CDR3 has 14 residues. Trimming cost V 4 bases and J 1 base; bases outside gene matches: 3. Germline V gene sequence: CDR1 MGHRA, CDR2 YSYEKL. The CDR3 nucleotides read TGCGCCAGCAGCCCCTGGGACAGGTCCTACGAGCAGTACTTC. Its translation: CASSPWDRSYEQYF.